The entry below gives a single T cell receptor (beta chain) sequence along with its context. The record originates from a study of technical replicates of blood from a few donors. Method: immunoSEQ multiplex PCR; TCRdb's copy keeps in-frame clones and lacks some. The sample consists of around 98,000 clones, under 97% of them appearing once. This CDR3 is built from 16 residues. CDR1 SEHNR and CDR2 FQNEAQ come from the germline V gene (reference sequence). Trimming removed 2 bases from V and 12 bases from J; junction bases left unmatched: 17. Specimen: T cells isolated from PBMCs. The chain carries TRBV7-9 and TRBJ2-5; the match to TRBD2 covers 8 bases. The TCR was taken from a human donor in good health. CDR3 in amino acids: CASSLSPLREEGGEYF. The CDR3 region has the DNA TGTGCCAGCAGCTTAAGCCCCCTGCGGGAGGAGGGAGGGGAGTACTTC.